One and the same sample provided the 9 T cell receptor beta chains below, sequenced in a study of regulatory T cells in long-lasting Graves disease. Both iRepertoire HTBI primers and Arm-PCR of CDR3 regions were used to build the TCR beta libraries. Using its own MiXCR run on the multiplex PCR reads, TCRdb lists one record per CDR3 protein. The sample has about 400,000 distinct CDR3 sequences, roughly 16% seen once; the top ten hold 20% to 25%. Time point reported: newly diagnosed GD, antithyroid drugs for less than 3 months. PBMCs provided the RNA from which the TCR library was made. This sample also appeared in a second study, on T cells in Graves' hyperthyroidism and ophthalmopathy.

The specimen was peripheral blood mononuclear cells (PBMCs), collected at new diagnosis, from a patient treated with antithyroid drugs. Every receptor here comes from a woman under 30 with Graves disease.

On this clonotype: A single base separates this from a much larger clone, so it may be a read error. This chain connects TRBV3-1 to TRBJ2-2; no reliable D call. CDR3 length equals 11 residues. CDR1 is LGHDT, CDR2 YNNKEL, per germline (reference sequence). The CDR3 DNA sequence: TGTGCCTGCAGCCTATCCGGGGAGCTGTTTTTT. Translation: CACSLSGELFF.

The V gene is TRBV5-1, the J gene TRBJ2-5; D perhaps matches TRBD2 (5 bases). Germline loops: CDR1 SGHRS, CDR2 YFSETQ. The CDR3 spans 13 residues. V lost 9 bases and J lost 5, with 17 bases in between. The CDR3 reads CATRGTTGETQYF. In DNA, the CDR3 is TGCGCCACCCGTGGAACGACGGGGGAGACCCAGTACTTC.

This clonotype was seen a few times. The rearrangement links TRBV7-6 to TRBJ1-2; no clear D gene. Trimming stripped 10 bases from V and 8 bases from J, with 17 bases between. CDR3 length equals 12 residues. The V gene's germline CDR1 is SGHVS and CDR2 FNYEAQ. CDR3 in amino acids: CATPWSREGYTF. The CDR3, as DNA: TGTGCCACCCCCTGGAGCAGAGAAGGCTACACCTTC.

Ten or more counts support this clonotype. This chain joins TRBV9 and TRBJ2-3; 11 positions agree with TRBD2. Germline CDR1 SGDLS, CDR2 YYNGEE. This CDR3 region has 19 residues. Trimming removed 4 bases from V and 5 bases from J; junction bases left unmatched: 18. The CDR3 coding sequence is TGTGCCAGCAGCCCCCAGGCTGGACTAGCGGGCTGGGTGGGAGATACGCAGTATTTT. Translating it yields CASSPQAGLAGWVGDTQYF.

This clonotype was seen repeatedly, ten times or more. The chain combines TRBV12-3 or TRBV12-4 with TRBJ2-2; 8 bases agree with TRBD2. This CDR3 region has 17 residues. J was trimmed by 4 bases and V by 3 bases; bases with no gene match: 10. The CDR3 is CASSLAGGISPTGELFF. CDR3 nucleotides: TGTGCCAGCAGTTTGGCGGGGGGCATATCCCCCACCGGGGAGCTGTTTTTT.

This clonotype occurred many times. In nucleotides, the CDR3 is TGTGCCAGCAGGGGACCGCCCGTACCTACAACGCAGTATTTT. Encoded protein: CASRGPPVPTTQYF. This chain joins TRBV2 and TRBJ2-3; perhaps D is TRBD1 or TRBD2 (5 bases each). Germline CDR1 is SNHLY and CDR2 is FYNNEI. This CDR3 contains 14 residues. Trimming took 6 bases from V and 9 from J, leaving 19 bases between them. Full variable domain (missing parts from reference TRBV2 and TRBJ2-3): EPEVTQTPSHQVTQMGQEVILRCVPISNHLYFYWYRQILGQKVEFLVSFYNNEISEKSEIFDDQFSVERPDGSNFTLKIRSTKLEDSAMYFCASRGPPVPTTQYFGPGTRLTVL.

This clonotype has more than one count but fewer than ten. The gene calls are TRBV5-5 and TRBJ2-5, with D perhaps assigned TRBD1 or TRBD2 (6 bases each). The V end was cut by 0 bases, the J end by 1 base, with 16 bases between. CDR3 size: 17 residues. The germline V gene has CDR1 SGHKS and CDR2 YYEKEE (reference sequence). The CDR3 region is CASSLVSGAMTQETQYF. Here the CDR3 DNA reads TGTGCCAGCAGCTTGGTTTCGGGGGCGATGACCCAAGAGACCCAGTACTTC.

This clonotype was counted only a few times. This clone may be a read error of a much larger clone one base away. The chain is built from TRBV2 and TRBJ2-1; the D is unclear. Trimming cost V 6 bases and J 7 bases, with 10 bases left between them. The CDR3 is 12 amino acids. Germline V lookup: CDR1 SNHLY, CDR2 FYNNEI. CDR3 residues: CASRSGANEQFF. The CDR3, as DNA: TGTGCCAGCAGATCCGGCGCGAATGAGCAGTTCTTC.

This clonotype has only a few counts. The rearrangement joins TRBV19 to TRBJ1-5; D is unresolved. Germline loops: CDR1 LNHDA, CDR2 SQIVND (reference sequence). Trimming removed 3 bases at V and 0 bases at J, with 6 bases between. The length of the CDR3 is 14 residues. This chain's CDR3 is CASSILDSNQPQHF. The CDR3 DNA sequence: TGTGCCAGTAGTATTTTGGATAGCAATCAGCCCCAGCATTTT. The full variable domain, its missing parts supplied by reference TRBV19 and TRBJ1-5, is DGGITQSPKYLFRKEGQNVTLSCEQNLNHDAMYWYRQDPGQGLRLIYYSQIVNDFQKGDIAEGYSVSREKKESFPLTVTSAQKNPTAFYLCASSILDSNQPQHFGDGTRLSIL.